The present TCR beta chain was sequenced within a study of cytomegalovirus exposure and HLA in healthy donors. Of note for this clone: One end of the junction is discordant with germline, which a read error may explain.

The PCR had 60 Vbeta and 13 Jbeta primers. Data came from immunoSEQ multiplex PCR; TCRdb stores just in-frame clones and leaves some out. Its table lists over 110,000 clones. Germline V CDR1 and CDR2: SSHAT, FNYEAQ (reference sequence). The CDR3 loop spans 13 amino acids. This sequence joins TRBV7-7 and TRBJ2-1; a weak D match, TRBD1 (7 bases). This TCR came from a male donor in good health and CMV-seronegative. Sample: PBMCs. The CDR3 bases are TGTGCTAGCAGCTTAGGCAGGGGGGCTGAGCAGTTCTTC. Translated, it gives CASSLGRGAEQFF.